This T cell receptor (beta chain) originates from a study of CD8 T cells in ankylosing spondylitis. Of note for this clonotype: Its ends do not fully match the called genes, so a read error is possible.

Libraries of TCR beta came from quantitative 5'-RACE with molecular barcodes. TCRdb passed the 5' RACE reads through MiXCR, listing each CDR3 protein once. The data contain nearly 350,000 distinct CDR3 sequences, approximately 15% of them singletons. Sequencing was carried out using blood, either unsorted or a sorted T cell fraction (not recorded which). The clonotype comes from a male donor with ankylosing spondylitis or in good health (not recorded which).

The CDR3 DNA sequence: TGCAGTGCCACTCGGACAGCTAATGAAAAACTGATTTTT. Its protein is CSATRTANEKLIF. This sequence joins TRBV20-1 and TRBJ1-4, with D maybe TRBD1 (6 bases). The CDR3 consists of 13 residues. Germline V lookup: CDR1 DFQATT, CDR2 SNEGSKA (reference sequence).